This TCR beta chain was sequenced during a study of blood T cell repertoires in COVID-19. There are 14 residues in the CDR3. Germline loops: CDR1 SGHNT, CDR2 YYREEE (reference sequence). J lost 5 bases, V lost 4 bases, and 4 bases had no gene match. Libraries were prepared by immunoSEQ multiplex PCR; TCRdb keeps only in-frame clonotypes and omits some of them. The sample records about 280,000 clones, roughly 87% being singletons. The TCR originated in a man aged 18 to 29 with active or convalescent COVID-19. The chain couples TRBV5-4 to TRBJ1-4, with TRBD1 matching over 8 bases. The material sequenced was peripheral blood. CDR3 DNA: TGTGCCAGCAGCCACCGGGACAGGAATGAAAAACTGTTTTTT. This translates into CASSHRDRNEKLFF.